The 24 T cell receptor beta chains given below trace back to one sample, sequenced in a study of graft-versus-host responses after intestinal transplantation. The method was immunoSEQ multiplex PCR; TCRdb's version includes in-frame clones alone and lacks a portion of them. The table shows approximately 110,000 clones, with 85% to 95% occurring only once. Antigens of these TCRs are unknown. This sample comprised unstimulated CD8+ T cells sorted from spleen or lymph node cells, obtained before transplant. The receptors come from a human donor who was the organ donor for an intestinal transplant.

The CDR3 sequence is CASSWGMGTGELFF. The CDR3 nucleotides read TGTGCCAGCAGCTGGGGGATGGGCACCGGGGAGCTGTTTTTT. This chain uses TRBV6-5 with TRBJ2-2, with D tentatively TRBD1 or TRBD2 (5 bases each). CDR1 is MNHEY and CDR2 is SVGAGI in the germline V gene. V lost 6 bases and J lost 4, with 12 bases in between. The CDR3 has 14 residues.

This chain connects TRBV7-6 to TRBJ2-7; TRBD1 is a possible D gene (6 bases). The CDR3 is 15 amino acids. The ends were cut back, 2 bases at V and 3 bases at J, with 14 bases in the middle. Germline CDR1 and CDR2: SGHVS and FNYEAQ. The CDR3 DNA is TGTGCCAGCAGCTTACCCGAAGGGGGAATCTACGAGCAGTACTTC. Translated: CASSLPEGGIYEQYF.

The DNA of the CDR3 is TGTGCCAGCAGCCCAAAGGGAGCCGGGGAGCTGTTTTTT. Amino acid sequence: CASSPKGAGELFF. The V and J genes are TRBV7-3 and TRBJ2-2; TRBD2 is a possible D gene (5 bases). CDR3 length: 13 amino acids. CDR1 and CDR2 (germline): SGHTA, FQGTGA. V shed 5 bases and J shed 6 bases, with 10 bases lying between them.

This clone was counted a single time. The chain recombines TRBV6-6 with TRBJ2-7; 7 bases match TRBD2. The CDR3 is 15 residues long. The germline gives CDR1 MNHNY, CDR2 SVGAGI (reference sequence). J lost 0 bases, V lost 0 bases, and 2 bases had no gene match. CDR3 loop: CASSYSTSPSYEQYF. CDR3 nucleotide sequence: TGTGCCAGCAGTTACTCGACTAGCCCCTCCTACGAGCAGTACTTC.

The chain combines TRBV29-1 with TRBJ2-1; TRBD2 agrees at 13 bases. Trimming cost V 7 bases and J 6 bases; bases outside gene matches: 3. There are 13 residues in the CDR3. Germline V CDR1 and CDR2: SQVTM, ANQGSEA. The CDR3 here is CSGRTSGSNEQFF. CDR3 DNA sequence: TGCAGCGGGCGGACTAGCGGGAGCAATGAGCAGTTCTTC.

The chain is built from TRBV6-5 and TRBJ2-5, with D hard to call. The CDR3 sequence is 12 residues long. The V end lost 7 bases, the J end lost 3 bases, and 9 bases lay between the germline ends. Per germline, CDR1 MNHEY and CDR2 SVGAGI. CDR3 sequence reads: CASIGVEETQYF. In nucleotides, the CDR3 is TGTGCCAGCATAGGCGTCGAAGAGACCCAGTACTTC.

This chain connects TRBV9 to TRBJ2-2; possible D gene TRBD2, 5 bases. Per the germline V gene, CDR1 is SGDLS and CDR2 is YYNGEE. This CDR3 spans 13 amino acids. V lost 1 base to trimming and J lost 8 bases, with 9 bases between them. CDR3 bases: TGTGCCAGCAGCGTATTCGGGGAGGGGGAGCTGTTTTTT. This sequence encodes CASSVFGEGELFF.

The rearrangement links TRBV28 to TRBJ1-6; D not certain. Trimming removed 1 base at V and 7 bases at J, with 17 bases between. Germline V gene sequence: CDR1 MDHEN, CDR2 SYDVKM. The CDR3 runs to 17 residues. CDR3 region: CASSLYPLGFWNSPLHF. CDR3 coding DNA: TGTGCCAGCAGTTTATACCCGCTGGGGTTCTGGAATTCACCCCTCCACTTT.

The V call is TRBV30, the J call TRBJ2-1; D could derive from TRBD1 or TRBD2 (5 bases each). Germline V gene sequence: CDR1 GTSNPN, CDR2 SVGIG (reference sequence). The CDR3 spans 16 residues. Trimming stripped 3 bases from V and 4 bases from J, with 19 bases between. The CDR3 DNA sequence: TGTGCCTGGAGGTCTTTCTCCGGGACCCCTTACAATGAGCAGTTCTTC. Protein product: CAWRSFSGTPYNEQFF. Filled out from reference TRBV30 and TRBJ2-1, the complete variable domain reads SQTIHQWPATLVQPVGSPLSLECTVEGTSNPNLYWYRQAAGRGLQLLFYSVGIGQISSEVPQNLSASRPQDRQFILSSKKLLLSDSGFYLCAWRSFSGTPYNEQFFGPGTRLTVL.

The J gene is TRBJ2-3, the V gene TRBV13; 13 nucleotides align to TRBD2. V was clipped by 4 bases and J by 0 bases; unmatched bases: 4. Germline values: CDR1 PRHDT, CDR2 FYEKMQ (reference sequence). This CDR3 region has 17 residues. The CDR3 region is CASSSGLAGDSTDTQYF. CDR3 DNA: TGTGCCAGCAGCTCAGGACTAGCGGGAGACAGCACAGATACGCAGTATTTT.

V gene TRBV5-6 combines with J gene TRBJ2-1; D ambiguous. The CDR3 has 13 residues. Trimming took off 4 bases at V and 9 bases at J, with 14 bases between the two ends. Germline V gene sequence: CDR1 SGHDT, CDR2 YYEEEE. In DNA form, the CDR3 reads TGTGCCAGCAGCCGAATGTACCAGACTGAGCAGTTCTTC. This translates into CASSRMYQTEQFF.

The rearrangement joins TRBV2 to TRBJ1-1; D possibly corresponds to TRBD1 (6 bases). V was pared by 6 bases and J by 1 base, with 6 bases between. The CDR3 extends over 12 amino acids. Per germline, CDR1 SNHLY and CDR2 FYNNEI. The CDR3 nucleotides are TGTGCCAGCAGGGGACAGAACACTGAAGCTTTCTTT. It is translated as CASRGQNTEAFF.

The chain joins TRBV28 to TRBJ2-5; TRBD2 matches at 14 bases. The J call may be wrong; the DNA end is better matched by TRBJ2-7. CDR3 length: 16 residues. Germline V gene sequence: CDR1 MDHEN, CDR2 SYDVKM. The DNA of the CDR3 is TGTGCCAGCAGGCCCTTGACTAGCGGGAGGGTCTACGAGCAGTACTTC. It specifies CASRPLTSGRVYEQYF.

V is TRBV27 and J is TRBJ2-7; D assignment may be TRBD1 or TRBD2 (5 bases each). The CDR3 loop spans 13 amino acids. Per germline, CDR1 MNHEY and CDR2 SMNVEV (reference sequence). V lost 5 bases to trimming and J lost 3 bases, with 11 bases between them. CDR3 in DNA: TGTGCCAGCAGTCCCGGGACCCACTACGAGCAGTACTTC. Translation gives CASSPGTHYEQYF.

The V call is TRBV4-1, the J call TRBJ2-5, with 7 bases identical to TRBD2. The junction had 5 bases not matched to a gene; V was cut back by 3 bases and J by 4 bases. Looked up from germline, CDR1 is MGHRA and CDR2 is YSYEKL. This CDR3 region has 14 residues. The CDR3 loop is CASSHSAGVETQYF. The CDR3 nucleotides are TGCGCCAGCAGCCACAGCGCGGGAGTAGAGACCCAGTACTTC.

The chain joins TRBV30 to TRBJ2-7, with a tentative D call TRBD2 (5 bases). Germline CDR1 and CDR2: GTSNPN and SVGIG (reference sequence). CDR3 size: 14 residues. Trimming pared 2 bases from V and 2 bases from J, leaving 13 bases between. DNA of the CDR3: TGTGCCTGGAGTTTAAGAGGGCTCCCCTACGAGCAGTACTTC. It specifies CAWSLRGLPYEQYF.

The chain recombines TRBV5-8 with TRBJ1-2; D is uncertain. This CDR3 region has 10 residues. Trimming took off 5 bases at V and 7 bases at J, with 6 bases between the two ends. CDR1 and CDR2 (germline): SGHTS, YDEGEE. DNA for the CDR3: TGTGCCAGCAGGCTTAGTGGCTACACCTTC. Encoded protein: CASRLSGYTF.

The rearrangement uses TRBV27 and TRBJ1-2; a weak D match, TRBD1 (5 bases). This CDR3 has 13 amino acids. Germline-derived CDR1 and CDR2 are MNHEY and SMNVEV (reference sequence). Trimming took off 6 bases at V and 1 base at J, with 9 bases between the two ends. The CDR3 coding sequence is TGTGCCAGCAGCCTGACAGTTAACTATGGCTACACCTTC. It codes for CASSLTVNYGYTF.

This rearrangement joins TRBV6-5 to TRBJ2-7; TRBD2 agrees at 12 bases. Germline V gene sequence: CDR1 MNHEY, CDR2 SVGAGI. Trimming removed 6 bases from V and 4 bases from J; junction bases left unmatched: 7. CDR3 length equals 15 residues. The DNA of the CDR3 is TGTGCCAGCAGAAACCTAGCGGGAGGGGATTACGAGCAGTACTTC. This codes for CASRNLAGGDYEQYF.

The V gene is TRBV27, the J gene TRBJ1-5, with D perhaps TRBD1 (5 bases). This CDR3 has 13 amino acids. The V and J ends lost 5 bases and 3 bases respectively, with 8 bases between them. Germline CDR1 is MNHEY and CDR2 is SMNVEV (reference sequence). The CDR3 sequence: CASSPRDNQPQHF. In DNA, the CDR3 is TGTGCCAGCAGTCCCAGGGACAATCAGCCCCAGCATTTT.

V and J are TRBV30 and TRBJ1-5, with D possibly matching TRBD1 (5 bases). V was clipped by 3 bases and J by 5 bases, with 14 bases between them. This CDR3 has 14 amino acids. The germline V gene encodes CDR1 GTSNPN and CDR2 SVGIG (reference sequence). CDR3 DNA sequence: TGTGCCTGGAGCGTGGGGCAGGGTGATCAGCCCCAGCATTTT. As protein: CAWSVGQGDQPQHF. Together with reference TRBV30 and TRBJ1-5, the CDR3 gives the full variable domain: SQTIHQWPATLVQPVGSPLSLECTVEGTSNPNLYWYRQAAGRGLQLLFYSVGIGQISSEVPQNLSASRPQDRQFILSSKKLLLSDSGFYLCAWSVGQGDQPQHFGDGTRLSIL.

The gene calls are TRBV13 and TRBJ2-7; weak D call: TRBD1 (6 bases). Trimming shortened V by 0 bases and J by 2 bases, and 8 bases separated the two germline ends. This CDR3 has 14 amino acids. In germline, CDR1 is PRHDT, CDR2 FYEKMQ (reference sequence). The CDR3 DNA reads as TGTGCCAGCAGCTTAGGGGGGGCGGCCTACGAGCAGTACTTC. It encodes CASSLGGAAYEQYF. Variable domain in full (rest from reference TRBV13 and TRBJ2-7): AAGVIQSPRHLIKEKRETATLKCYPIPRHDTVYWYQQGPGQDPQFLISFYEKMQSDKGSIPDRFSAQQFSDYHSELNMSSLELGDSALYFCASSLGGAAYEQYFGPGTRLTVT.

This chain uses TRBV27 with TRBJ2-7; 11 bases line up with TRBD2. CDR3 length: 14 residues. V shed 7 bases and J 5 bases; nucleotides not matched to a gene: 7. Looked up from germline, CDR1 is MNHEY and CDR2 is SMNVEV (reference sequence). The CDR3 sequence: CASTTSGRRNEQYF. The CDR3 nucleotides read TGTGCCAGCACTACTAGCGGGAGACGAAACGAGCAGTACTTC.

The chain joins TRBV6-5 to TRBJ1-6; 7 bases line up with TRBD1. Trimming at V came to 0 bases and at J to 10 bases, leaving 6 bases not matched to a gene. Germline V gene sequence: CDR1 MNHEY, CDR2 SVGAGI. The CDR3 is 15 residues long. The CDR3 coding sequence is TGTGCCAGCAGTTACTCGACAGGGCAAAGCTCACCCCTCCACTTT. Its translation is CASSYSTGQSSPLHF.